This T cell receptor beta chain was recovered during a study of early T cells in non-severe SARS-CoV-2 infection. Study at large: Bulk RNA taken from unsorted whole blood was sequenced, leaving chains unpaired.

With V trimmed by 4 bases and J by 0 bases, 6 bases remained unmatched. The CDR3 is made up of 15 amino acids. Germline V lookup: CDR1 SGHAT, CDR2 FQDESV (reference sequence). Separate cDNA molecules each had unique molecular identifiers attached to them. TCRdb recomputed calls from the 5' RACE reads with MiXCR, one row per CDR3 protein. In the table there are 86,000 or so distinct CDR3 sequences, over 11% of which are singletons. In this sample, this clonotype turned up many times. This chain links TRBV11-1 with TRBJ2-7; 7 bases line up with TRBD1. Sequencing input: whole blood. The source of this sequence is an adult who was a healthcare worker with PCR-confirmed SARS-CoV-2 infection or an uninfected control (not recorded which). CDR3 nucleotide sequence: TGTGCCAGCAGCTCTTCGACAGGGAGCTCCTACGAGCAGTACTTC. It translates to CASSSSTGSSYEQYF.